The subject of this entry is one TCR beta chain. Measured with immunoSEQ multiplex PCR; TCRdb has only the in-frame clones, and not every one. This table has hundreds of thousands of clones, roughly nine tenths appearing once. These data come from a study of blood T cell repertoires in COVID-19. Study background: PBMCs, B-cell-depleted T cells, or T cells provided the cDNA or gDNA that made up the material.

Participants spanned ages about 18 to 90 years and resided in roughly 22 US areas. Cohorts were determined from participant-reported clinical history. In Cohort 3, a recovered donor had either two negative PCRs, clearance, or symptom resolution. Looked up from germline, CDR1 is LNHDA and CDR2 is SQIVND (reference sequence). The V and J ends lost 7 bases and 4 bases, in that order; junction bases with no gene match: 10. The CDR3 is made up of 15 amino acids. The sequence was collected from a woman aged 45-59 years who had recovered from COVID-19. The V and J genes are TRBV19 and TRBJ1-5, with 7 bases matching TRBD1. Sequenced: PBMCs or T cells enriched from blood (not recorded which). For the CDR3, the DNA is TGTGCCAGTACCTCCCACCAGACAGGGAATCAGCCCCAGCATTTT. Translating gives CASTSHQTGNQPQHF.